The present entry profiles one TCR beta chain with its context. This clone was counted a single time. Its antigen is currently not known. The sample holds no much larger clone one base away, and base qualities are not on file. The record originates from a study of CD8+ T cells in alopecia areata listed by TCRdb under 2018. Background for the entire study: Treated patients were enrolled in an open-label pilot trial of oral tofacitinib, 5 to 10 mg twice daily, for moderate-to-severe alopecia areata. The SALT score, which quantifies the percentage of affected scalp surface area, was used to measure disease severity in treated patients. In both human patients and the C3H/HeJ mouse model, the study applied high-throughput TCRbeta sequencing to look at T cell clonal expansion in alopecia areata. RNA was obtained with the PAXgene miRNA kit for fixed scalp, the miRNeasy kit for PBMCs, and the RNeasy kit for mouse skin. Patients stayed on tofacitinib for 6 to 18 months and then had 6 months of follow-up off drug so that delayed response and recurrence could be assessed. Biopsies were taken from tofacitinib-treated patients at baseline and again at 4 and 24 weeks into treatment, and several of those patients also had a later scalp biopsy. Amplification of TCRbeta CDR3 regions was done by immunoSEQ multiplex PCR using 35 Vbeta forward primers and 13 Jbeta reverse primers. Human TCRbeta sequencing covered scalp tissue and sorted CD4+ and CD8+ peripheral blood T cells from patchy and totalis/universalis alopecia areata patients and healthy controls. Scalp clonality was compared among normal scalp (n=4), patchy alopecia areata scalp (n=8), and alopecia totalis/universalis scalp (n=8).

Libraries were constructed by the immunoSEQ multiplex PCR assay. For TCR sequencing, RNA was extracted from every sample and reverse transcribed into cDNA to serve as template. SuperScript III was used for first-strand cDNA synthesis, primed with a 2:1 mix of oligo-dT and random hexamers. Amplification bias was assessed with a synthetic immune receptor repertoire, and residual bias was removed computationally. In the original analysis: Raw reads were preprocessed to remove errors, and CDR3 was defined by IMGT conventions from the conserved cysteine to phenylalanine. To get clonality, Shannon entropy was normalized by log2 of the number of productive unique TCRs and the result was subtracted from 1. Whether scalp clones were CD4 or CD8 was inferred by matching scalp TCRbeta sequences against CD4 and CD8 repertoires sorted from blood. Held by TCRdb, this immuneACCESS table contains in-frame sequences only and omits some clones. Under half of the omission traces to an unresolved V gene where checked; the cause of the rest is unknown. V and J calls and clone size are those listed in that table; D and trimming were worked out from the DNA. A total of tens of thousands of clones appear in this sample, 25% to 35% of them only once. The ten largest clones capture under 15% of the sample.

The paper's findings and limits, for the study overall: Shared TCR sequences between patients were less evident than in mice, which may be partly attributable to HLA diversity in the patient population. Because the treated cohort was small and had just a single nonresponder, larger studies are needed to establish links between baseline CD8+ expansion and response. Tofacitinib significantly lowered scalp clonality and the number of expanded CD8+ clones among the top 100 scalp clones. Unlike mouse skin, which is dominated by gammadelta T cells, normal human skin has resident alphabeta T cells that are also sequenced, and this complicates analysis of the scalp TCR repertoire. Many expanded lesional clones persisted in scalp and blood during tofacitinib treatment, which may partly explain relapse after stopping treatment. Compared with normal scalp, lesional scalp had higher clonality and more expanded CD8+ clones, particularly in alopecia totalis/universalis, a pattern that suggests antigenic drive.

Sample time point, as interpreted from the label and publication: about 4 weeks on oral tofacitinib. The treatment or condition tag for this specimen amounts to: oral pan-JAK inhibitor, 5-10 mg twice daily. From alopecia areata patients, peripheral blood was collected along with lesional scalp punch biopsies. After PBMCs were isolated by density centrifugation and stained for CD3, CD4 and CD8, a FACSAria was used to sort CD4+ and CD8+ T cells. The specimen comprised CD8+ T cells sorted from blood, sampled at week 4, from a patient treated with tofacitinib. The origin of this receptor is a human donor with alopecia areata.

CDR3 protein: CSVEIGVEQFF. The nucleotide sequence is TGCAGCGTTGAAATAGGAGTTGAGCAGTTCTTC. The chain employs TRBV29-1 and TRBJ2-1, with no reliable assignment of the D segment. CDR1 SQVTM and CDR2 ANQGSEA are derived from the germline V gene. A distance of 8 bases separates the germline ends of V and J, which lose 2 bases and 9 bases respectively. The CDR3 runs 11 residues from the cysteine to the phenylalanine. Only the CDR3 DNA stays, 33 bases, in frame from base 1.